This T cell receptor beta chain was found in a study of blood T cell repertoires in COVID-19. J lost 2 bases, V lost 5 bases, and 6 bases had no gene match. Germline CDR1 and CDR2: SGDLS and YYNGEE. The CDR3 runs to 14 residues. Profiling relied on immunoSEQ multiplex PCR, and the TCRdb table lists in-frame clones only, not all of them. The repertoire includes more than 400,000 clones, 87% of them detected once, and 0.7% sits in the top ten. Sample: PBMCs or T cells enriched from blood (not recorded which). The chain employs TRBV9 and TRBJ2-7, with 8 nucleotides matching TRBD2. This receptor was taken from a woman aged 18-30 years who had recovered from COVID-19. CDR3 in amino acids: CASSPGGDAYEQYF. CDR3 nucleotide sequence: TGTGCCAGCAGTCCCGGGGGGGATGCCTACGAGCAGTACTTC.